Below are 15 T cell receptor beta chains sequenced from a single sample in a study of blood T cell repertoires in COVID-19. Sequenced by immunoSEQ multiplex PCR; TCRdb stores in-frame clones only, minus some. The data hold some 200,000 clones, with about 89% observed a single time. Material: peripheral blood. The receptor source for this set is a man in his forties with active or convalescent COVID-19.

V is TRBV7-9 and J is TRBJ1-4; D is possibly TRBD1 (5 bases). The V end lost 2 bases, the J end lost 9 bases, and 13 bases lay between the germline ends. Germline V gives CDR1 SEHNR, CDR2 FQNEAQ (reference sequence). The CDR3 contains 14 residues. The CDR3 is CASSLLEVGQKLFF. CDR3 nucleotide sequence: TGTGCCAGCAGCTTATTGGAAGTGGGGCAAAAACTGTTTTTT.

The chain links TRBV19 to TRBJ1-3; D gene unclear. The germline V gene encodes CDR1 LNHDA and CDR2 SQIVND (reference sequence). Trimming left V 8 bases short and J 0 bases short, with 8 bases between. The CDR3 is 13 residues long. The DNA for the CDR3 is TGTGCCAGTGCCCGGGGCTCTGGAAACACCATATATTTT. Encoded protein: CASARGSGNTIYF.

V gene TRBV6-1 combines with J gene TRBJ1-2, with no clear D. Looked up from germline, CDR1 is MNHNS and CDR2 is SASEGT. The CDR3 runs to 16 residues. The V end was cut by 3 bases, the J end by 2 bases, with 16 bases between. CDR3 loop: CASSEEEVGSNYGYTF. The CDR3 bases are TGTGCCAGCAGTGAGGAGGAGGTCGGGTCGAACTATGGCTACACCTTC.

The chain carries TRBV7-2 and TRBJ1-5, with a possible D match to TRBD1 (5 bases). The V end was cut by 6 bases, the J end by 1 base, with 16 bases between. This CDR3 has 16 residues. Germline loops: CDR1 SGHTA, CDR2 FQGNSA. CDR3 DNA: TGTGCCAGCAGTTTTAACTCGGGGGTGAGCAATCAGCCCCAGCATTTT. Residues: CASSFNSGVSNQPQHF.

The rearrangement links TRBV28 to TRBJ2-5, with TRBD2 identical over 11 bases. From germline, CDR1 is MDHEN and CDR2 SYDVKM. The CDR3 extends over 16 amino acids. The ends lost 4 bases at V and 1 base at J; junction bases unmatched: 5. The CDR3 loop is CASSSPLAGVQETQYF. The CDR3 bases are TGTGCCAGCAGTTCGCCACTAGCGGGGGTCCAAGAGACCCAGTACTTC.

CDR3 protein: CASSHGQGQETQYF. DNA of the CDR3: TGCGCCAGCAGCCACGGACAGGGCCAAGAGACCCAGTACTTC. The chain has TRBV4-1 and TRBJ2-5, with TRBD1 matching 8 bases. The CDR3 runs to 14 residues. J lost 1 base, V lost 3 bases, and 1 base had no gene match. Germline V gene data show CDR1 as MGHRA and CDR2 as YSYEKL.

The sample holds one count of this clone. The chain links TRBV10-3 to TRBJ2-6; 7 nucleotides align to TRBD1. The CDR3 sequence is 16 residues long. V lost 2 bases to trimming and J lost 4 bases; unmatched junction nucleotides: 5. CDR1 and CDR2 (germline): ENHRY, SYGVKD. In DNA, the CDR3 is TGTGCCATCAGTGAGCCGACAGGGTTGGGGGCCAACGTCCTGACTTTC. As protein: CAISEPTGLGANVLTF.

V usage is TRBV3-1 (or the pseudogene TRBV3-2) and J usage is TRBJ1-3, with 7 bases aligning to TRBD1. The CDR3 consists of 18 residues. The V gene end was trimmed by 0 bases and the J gene end by 1 base; junction bases not matched to a gene: 9. Germline CDR1 is LGHDT and CDR2 is YNNKEL (reference sequence). The CDR3 spells CASSQDRSGGSSGNTIYF. DNA for the CDR3: TGTGCCAGCAGCCAAGATCGTTCAGGGGGGTCTTCTGGAAACACCATATATTTT.

The chain has TRBV6-6 and TRBJ2-7; no definite D call. V gave up 6 bases and J gave up 2 bases, with 8 bases separating them. This CDR3 contains 12 residues. In germline, CDR1 is MNHNY, CDR2 SVGAGI (reference sequence). In DNA, the CDR3 is TGTGCCAGCAGCCACAAGACCTACGAGCAGTACTTC. It is translated as CASSHKTYEQYF.

This clone was observed a few times. This chain links TRBV30 with TRBJ1-6; D may be TRBD1 (5 bases). Germline loops: CDR1 GTSNPN, CDR2 SVGIG (reference sequence). CDR3 length: 14 amino acids. V dropped 0 bases and J dropped 8 bases, with 11 bases sitting between them. CDR3 bases: TGTGCCTGGAGTGTAGGGCGGGACGATTCACCCCTCCACTTT. It yields the protein CAWSVGRDDSPLHF.

The table lists this clone with a few counts. CDR3 protein: CASSYNRGLAGPDTQYF. DNA for the CDR3: TGTGCCAGCAGTTACAACCGGGGACTAGCGGGCCCAGATACGCAGTATTTT. This chain connects TRBV6-2 or TRBV6-3 to TRBJ2-3; 12 nucleotides match TRBD2. Germline V CDR1 and CDR2: MNHEY, SVGEGT. The trim removed 2 bases at V and 4 bases at J, leaving 7 bases unmatched. This CDR3 spans 17 amino acids.

This chain connects TRBV12-3 or TRBV12-4 to TRBJ2-2; D might be TRBD2 (6 bases). The CDR3 consists of 13 residues. The V and J ends lost 4 bases and 8 bases respectively, with 11 bases between them. CDR3 DNA: TGTGCCAGCAGTTCTGGCGGGGTAGGGGAGCTGTTTTTT. It specifies CASSSGGVGELFF.

The chain is built from TRBV4-1 and TRBJ2-5; the D is unclear. Trimming left V 0 bases short and J 7 bases short, with 9 bases between. The CDR3 runs to 13 residues. Germline V lookup: CDR1 MGHRA, CDR2 YSYEKL. The CDR3 nucleotides read TGCGCCAGCAGCCAAGAGAGTCCAGGGACCCAGTACTTC. This translates into CASSQESPGTQYF.

The chain carries TRBV9 and TRBJ1-6; D is undetermined. Germline V gene lookup returns CDR1 SGDLS and CDR2 YYNGEE. Between the trimmed V and J ends, which lost 0 bases and 0 bases, there was a span of 10 bases. CDR3 size: 17 residues. CDR3 in amino acids: CASSVVPGSSYNSPLHF. CDR3 bases: TGTGCCAGCAGCGTAGTGCCAGGCAGCTCCTATAATTCACCCCTCCACTTT.

The chain employs TRBV4-3 and TRBJ2-3, with 7 bases fitting TRBD2. V lost 1 base and J lost 8; bases outside the gene matches: 9. Germline assignment: CDR1 LGHNA and CDR2 YSLEER. The CDR3 runs to 15 residues. The CDR3 loop is CASSQARWGGGTQYF. The CDR3 region has the DNA TGCGCCAGCAGCCAAGCACGGTGGGGCGGGGGTACGCAGTATTTT.